The clone carrying this T cell receptor (beta chain) was observed at least ten times. The junction had 6 bases not matched to a gene; V was cut back by 5 bases and J by 6 bases. The CDR3 is made up of 13 amino acids. CDR1 and CDR2 from the germline V gene are MNHEY and SVGAGI. The record originates from a study of T cells in Graves' hyperthyroidism and ophthalmopathy. For the study at large: Blood from the periphery was taken at initial diagnosis, before any treatment.

Uncontrolled infection, other autoimmune disease, pregnancy or lactation excluded patients. The TCR beta CDR3 regions underwent amplification using RNA transcripts as the source. TCR CDR3 regions were first amplified by RT-PCR with HTBI primers. TCRdb ran MiXCR on the multiplex PCR reads and lists one entry per CDR3 protein. Here the sample spans approximately 400,000 distinct CDR3 sequences, approximately 14% being singletons. The chain carries TRBV6-5 and TRBJ1-1; the match to TRBD1 covers 7 bases. Specimen: blood. The TCR originated in a woman between 18 and 29 years old with Graves' hyperthyroidism. CDR3 sequence: CASSPGGSAEAFF. DNA of the CDR3: TGTGCCAGCAGTCCAGGGGGAAGCGCTGAAGCTTTCTTT.